Given below is one TCR beta chain in context. As originally analysed: Amplification from reference gene primers served as the basis for estimated nucleated cell counts. Generated by immunoSEQ multiplex PCR, the TCRdb table keeps only in-frame clones and is missing some. V, J and clone size were drawn from that table, and D and trimming were deduced from the DNA. Of roughly 30,000 clones in the sample, more than 85% are singletons; the top ten hold more than 4.5%. These data belong to a study of blood T cell repertoires in COVID-19. CDR3 length: 14 residues. Trimming removed 4 bases at V and 4 bases at J, with 12 bases between. The V gene's germline CDR1 is MNHEY and CDR2 SMNVEV (reference sequence).

The rearrangement links TRBV27 to TRBJ2-3, with a tentative D call TRBD2 (7 bases). Sequences were obtained from peripheral blood. The sequence derives from a human donor in a cohort sampled during active COVID-19. CDR3 loop: CASSYGGAADTQYF. The DNA for the CDR3 is TGTGCCAGCAGTTATGGGGGGGCAGCAGATACGCAGTATTTT.